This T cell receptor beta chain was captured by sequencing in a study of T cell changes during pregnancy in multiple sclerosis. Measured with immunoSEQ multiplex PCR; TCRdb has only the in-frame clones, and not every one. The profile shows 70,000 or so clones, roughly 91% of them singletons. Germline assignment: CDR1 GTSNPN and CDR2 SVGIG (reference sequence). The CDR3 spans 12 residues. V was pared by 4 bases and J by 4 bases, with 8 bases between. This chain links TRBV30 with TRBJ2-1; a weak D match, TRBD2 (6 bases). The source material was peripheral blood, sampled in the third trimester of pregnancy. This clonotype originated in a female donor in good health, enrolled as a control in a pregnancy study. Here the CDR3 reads CAWTSAYNEQFF. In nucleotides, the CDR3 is TGTGCCTGGACTAGCGCTTACAATGAGCAGTTCTTC.